The 11 T cell receptor beta chains listed next were all sequenced from one sample in a study of T-cell memory formation after mild COVID-19. Each CDR3 protein is one row after TCRdb ran MiXCR on the 5' RACE reads. The sample yields hundreds of thousands of distinct CDR3 sequences, roughly 15% seen once. Sequenced: PBMCs or a T cell subset sorted from them (not recorded which). These receptors originate from a man aged 18 to 29 who had mild COVID-19 (a few samples of this study predate the infection). Cell type and time point are not known.

The chain couples TRBV3-1 to TRBJ1-6; 11 nucleotides line up with TRBD1. The CDR3 has 16 amino acids. Germline V gene lookup returns CDR1 LGHDT and CDR2 YNNKEL (reference sequence). J gave up 9 bases and V 0 bases, and 4 bases lay outside the gene matches. The CDR3 region is CASSQDFGTGGSPLHF. In nucleotides, the CDR3 is TGTGCCAGCAGCCAAGATTTCGGGACAGGGGGTTCACCCCTCCACTTT.

The chain carries TRBV6-5 and TRBJ1-3; D is unresolved. The ends were cut back, 8 bases at V and 0 bases at J, with 2 bases in the middle. The CDR3 has 11 amino acids. Germline values: CDR1 MNHEY, CDR2 SVGAGI. CDR3 nucleotides: TGTGCCAGCCACTCTGGAAACACCATATATTTT. It yields the protein CASHSGNTIYF.

This clonotype has more than one count but fewer than ten. The chain is built from TRBV20-1 and TRBJ2-1; TRBD1 is a possible D gene (5 bases). The germline V and J ends were trimmed by 3 bases and 0 bases, with 12 bases remaining between them. CDR3 length equals 15 residues. Germline CDR1 and CDR2: DFQATT and SNEGSKA (reference sequence). CDR3: CSASQGPSSYNEQFF. CDR3 bases: TGCAGTGCTAGTCAGGGCCCCAGCTCCTACAATGAGCAGTTCTTC.

The sample holds many counts of this clonotype. The gene calls are TRBV4-2 and TRBJ2-3; the D gene could be TRBD1 or TRBD2 (5 bases each). CDR1 is LGHNA, CDR2 YNFKEQ, per germline. Between the trimmed V and J ends, which lost 4 bases and 3 bases, there was a span of 11 bases. There are 14 residues in the CDR3. The DNA of the CDR3 is TGTGCCAGCAGCCGGGACGAAGGGACAGATACGCAGTATTTT. Its protein is CASSRDEGTDTQYF.

V usage is TRBV7-2 and J usage is TRBJ1-4; D perhaps matches TRBD1 (5 bases). V lost 4 bases to trimming and J lost 3 bases, with 12 bases between them. CDR1 is SGHTA, CDR2 FQGNSA, per germline. The CDR3 has 15 amino acids. The CDR3 is CASSSVGGSNEKLFF. The CDR3 DNA follows: TGTGCCAGCAGCTCCGTTGGGGGGTCTAATGAAAAACTGTTTTTT.

This clonotype was seen a few times. Here the CDR3 DNA reads TGTGCCACCACGAGAAGGACGGATAATGAAAAACTGTTTTTT. Translated, it gives CATTRRTDNEKLFF. The chain joins TRBV15 to TRBJ1-4, with D uncertain. Trimming shortened V by 7 bases and J by 4 bases, and 13 bases separated the two germline ends. Germline loops: CDR1 LNHNV, CDR2 YYDKDF (reference sequence). The CDR3 spans 14 residues.

This clonotype was seen only a few times. CDR3 residues: CASSFYLNTGELFF. CDR3 in DNA: TGTGCCAGCAGCTTTTACTTGAACACCGGGGAGCTGTTTTTT. The chain carries TRBV7-3 and TRBJ2-2; no clear D. V was pared by 3 bases and J by 1 base, with 6 bases between. From germline, CDR1 is SGHTA and CDR2 FQGTGA. The CDR3 has 14 residues.

The rearrangement uses TRBV20-1 and TRBJ1-5; perhaps TRBD1 as D (5 bases). Trimming left V 0 bases short and J 1 base short, with 16 bases between. The length of the CDR3 is 17 residues. The germline CDR1 and CDR2 sequences are DFQATT and SNEGSKA (reference sequence). The CDR3 DNA is TGCAGTGCTAGAGATCCCCCAGGGTCGGGAAGCAATCAGCCCCAGCATTTT. It translates to CSARDPPGSGSNQPQHF.

The chain couples TRBV10-3 to TRBJ1-1; no clear D. CDR1 is ENHRY, CDR2 SYGVKD, per germline. V was cut by 10 bases and J by 4 bases, with 22 bases left in between. The CDR3 sequence is 15 residues long. CDR3 residues: CATTSPHGFFTEAFF. CDR3 nucleotides: TGTGCCACCACCTCTCCCCATGGGTTCTTCACTGAAGCTTTCTTT.

This clonotype occurred a few times. In DNA form, the CDR3 reads TGCAGCGTTGAGAGGACATACCGCACAGATACGCAGTATTTT. Encoded protein: CSVERTYRTDTQYF. The genes are TRBV29-1 and TRBJ2-3; tentative D call: TRBD1 (5 bases). The germline V gene encodes CDR1 SQVTM and CDR2 ANQGSEA. The CDR3 is made up of 14 amino acids. Between the trimmed V and J ends, which lost 3 bases and 1 base, there was a span of 11 bases.

This clonotype has a count of ten or more. V gene TRBV28 combines with J gene TRBJ1-3; 9 bases align to TRBD1. V trimming: 6 bases; J trimming: 0 bases; junction bases outside the gene matches: 6. Germline V gives CDR1 MDHEN, CDR2 SYDVKM. CDR3 size: 16 residues. CDR3 sequence: CASRPQGANSGNTIYF. The CDR3 DNA is TGTGCCAGCAGGCCACAGGGGGCTAACTCTGGAAACACCATATATTTT.